The present T cell receptor beta chain was sequenced within a study of OX40 agonist ivuxolimab in advanced cancers. At the level of the whole study: Ivuxolimab was a fully human IgG2 agonistic monoclonal antibody targeting the costimulatory receptor OX40 (CD134). A male proportion of roughly 80% and a mean age of roughly 55 years, ranging from about 20 to 80, were recorded for the dose-escalation cohort. Prior anti-PD-1, anti-PD-L1 or anti-CTLA-4 therapy was permitted, and checkpoint inhibitors had been received by about 44% of dose-escalation patients. Partial responses were achieved by three dose-escalation patients, of whom one had hepatocellular carcinoma and two had cutaneous melanoma. Among the approximately 54 dose-escalation patients, 19 had hepatocellular carcinoma, roughly 15 melanoma, 9 renal cell carcinoma and 9 head and neck cancer. Intravenous ivuxolimab was administered to patients every 2 weeks at six dose levels: 0.01, 0.1, 0.3, 1.5, 3 and 10 mg/kg. Peripheral TCRbeta sequencing aimed to test whether ivuxolimab altered TCR sequence diversity and caused clonal T-cell expansion. The paper describes the monotherapy dose-escalation part (N of about 54 patients) of the phase I trial of ivuxolimab. The full study reports these points: Low levels of normalized T-cell clonal expansion were also shown by some nonresponding patients. Clonal expansion of both CD4+ and CD8+ blood T cells was observed from baseline to week 6 at doses 0.1 to 3.0 mg/kg. Antigen specificity was not determined for the clonally expanded peripheral T cells. After ivuxolimab, more expanded clones were found on average in CD8+ T cells than in CD4+ T cells. Partial responders in the 0.1-3.0 mg/kg groups had among the lowest normalized peripheral clonal expansion, especially among CD8+ T cells.

Genomic DNA was isolated from the sorted cells so that the TCRbeta CDR3 region could be sequenced. The immunoSEQ Assay was used to sequence the TCRbeta CDR3 regions. Imported from immuneACCESS, the table was reduced by TCRdb to in-frame sequences with V and J called. These copies leave out some clones; in studies compared against another copy, an unresolved V gene accounts for under half, and the cause of the remainder is not known. This sample has roughly 58,000 clones in its table, and approximately 90% of those were observed once. The ten largest clonotypes hold around 0.79% of the sample. Patients with autoimmune disease history or receiving systemic immunosuppression were excluded from the trial. Peripheral blood for TCR sequencing was collected from all dose cohorts at baseline, on cycle 4 day 1, and on cycle 7 day 1. The samples were taken from a phase I, first-in-human, multicenter, open-label dose-escalation trial of ivuxolimab. Adults with locally advanced or metastatic melanoma, renal cell carcinoma, hepatocellular carcinoma or head and neck squamous cell carcinoma were enrolled in the trial. Before TCR sequencing, CD4+ T cells and CD8+ T cells from peripheral blood were sorted into separate populations.

The germline V gene gives CDR1 as SNHLY and CDR2 as FYNNEI. The CDR3 contains 13 residues, cysteine and phenylalanine counted. Of all the DNA, just the CDR3 is kept, 39 bases in frame from base 1. V is pruned by 5 bases and J by 7 bases, leaving 2 bases of the junction without a gene match. The sample holds a few counts of this clone. Which antigen it targets is not known. Base quality data are lacking; no much larger clone is found one base away. The clonotype comes from an adult with an advanced solid tumor such as melanoma, head and neck, liver or kidney cancer. Source: CD4+ or CD8+ T cells sorted from blood, taken in a trial of the OX40 agonist ivuxolimab. Recombination joined TRBV2 with TRBJ2-1, with 10 junctional bases fitting TRBD2. For the CDR3, the sequence is CASSTSGDNEQFF. The DNA sequence reads TGTGCCAGCAGTACTAGCGGGGATAATGAGCAGTTCTTC.